This is a list of T cell receptor beta chains from one sample in a study of naive and memory T cell subsets. TCRdb passed the UMI-ligation and nested PCR reads through MiXCR, listing each CDR3 protein once. The table includes about 120,000 distinct CDR3 sequences, 35% to 40% detected once. Sequenced sample: central memory CD4+ T cells from blood. Source of these receptors: a human donor in good health. Each CDR3 is given with its conserved first and last residue. Each record gives: D gene, J gene, V gene, CDR3 protein. A D gene is named only where the DNA matches it firmly.

>NA|TRBJ1-1|TRBV20-1
CSASTGFRWAEAFF
>NA|TRBJ2-1|TRBV20-1
CSADMGAFYNEQFF
>TRBD2|TRBJ2-1|TRBV20-1
CSASYVGSGYNEQFF
>TRBD1|TRBJ1-1|TRBV25-1
CASSEHRGGEAFF
>TRBD2|TRBJ2-5|TRBV27
CASGPLAYQETQYF
>TRBD2|TRBJ2-7|TRBV20-1
CSARDIQRGMSYEQYF
>NA|TRBJ1-2|TRBV12-3/TRBV12-4
CASRPAGGLNYGYTF
>TRBD2|TRBJ2-2|TRBV6-5
CASTMRGHQGRKGLANTGELFF
>NA|TRBJ2-3|TRBV5-1
CASSLGDATDTQYF
>TRBD2|TRBJ2-1|TRBV4-3
CASSQDASGAYNEQFF
>NA|TRBJ1-5|TRBV21-1
CASTRSGKGYQPQHF
>NA|TRBJ2-5|TRBV2
CASSYRGRGETQYF
>NA|TRBJ2-4|TRBV11-2
CASSLEVGTYIQYF
>NA|TRBJ2-1|TRBV12-3/TRBV12-4
CASSLGSALSYNEQFF
>TRBD2|TRBJ2-5|TRBV20-1
CSARDLRLAEETQYF
>TRBD2|TRBJ2-1|TRBV29-1
CSADRGGGREGEQFF
>NA|TRBJ2-1|TRBV20-1
CSASNGLYNEQFF
>TRBD2|TRBJ2-1|TRBV7-8
CASSLDWLAGGLYNEQFF
>NA|TRBJ2-3|TRBV4-3
CASSQERRDTQYF
>TRBD1|TRBJ2-7|TRBV14
CASSQFRGNYEQYF
>NA|TRBJ2-1|TRBV7-8
CASSAKKQVYNEQFF
>NA|TRBJ2-3|TRBV20-1
CSARNSIFSSDTQYF
>TRBD2|TRBJ2-4|TRBV24-1
CATSDTGLAGGPYLLAKNIQYF
>TRBD1|TRBJ2-1|TRBV9
CASSATQGARNEQFF
>NA|TRBJ1-4|TRBV15
CATSTPDEKLFF
>NA|TRBJ1-2|TRBV13
CASSPRRTGGYTF
>TRBD1|TRBJ2-2|TRBV29-1
CSVGQGGANTGELFF
>NA|TRBJ2-7|TRBV20-1
CSARSGRGSSPSIEQYF
>TRBD1|TRBJ1-5|TRBV6-6
CASSLGTGNSNQPQHF
>NA|TRBJ2-5|TRBV20-1
CSALCQYF
>TRBD1|TRBJ2-5|TRBV7-2
CASSFPDRDETQYF
>TRBD1|TRBJ2-1|TRBV7-8
CASSLGMDRVNEQFF
>NA|TRBJ2-1|TRBV7-2
CASSLALGNGEQFF
>NA|TRBJ2-3|TRBV14
CASSQDLPRLRRDTQYF
>NA|TRBJ2-2|TRBV28
CAIRGTNTGELFF
>TRBD2|TRBJ2-1|TRBV30
CAWAWGGGHNEQFF
>NA|TRBJ2-1|TRBV27
CASSLYGGWYNEQFF
>NA|TRBJ1-1|TRBV15
CATSRVGWGEAFF
>NA|TRBJ2-2|TRBV28
CASSTQGWSGELFF
>NA|TRBJ1-5|TRBV6-6
CASIGRGDWDQPQHF
>NA|TRBJ2-2|TRBV3-1
CASSRPLAGPPNTGELFF
>NA|TRBJ1-2|TRBV20-1
CSARPGANYGYTF
>NA|TRBJ2-5|TRBV7-9
CASSLWTRETQYF
>NA|TRBJ1-6|TRBV28
CASSPHPYNSPLHF